The 29 T cell receptor beta chains in this list originate from one sample, sequenced in a study of untreated major depressive disorder. No cognate antigen is known for these TCRs. Study-level points and caveats: TRBV05-01 (Vbeta 5.1) usage was higher in CD4+ T cells of depressed patients than controls.

The assay was immunoSEQ multiplex PCR, and TCRdb's table has in-frame clones only and misses some. The sample carries about 27,000 clones, about 91% recorded once. Sample: CD4+ T cells from PBMCs. The receptor source for this set is a woman in her twenties or thirties with major depressive disorder.

The V call is TRBV7-2, the J call TRBJ2-1; D is undetermined. The V and J ends lost 2 bases and 5 bases respectively, with 13 bases between them. The CDR3 has 15 residues. Germline CDR1 is SGHTA and CDR2 is FQGNSA. Here the CDR3 reads CASSLRPPVDNEQFF. CDR3 bases: TGTGCCAGCAGCTTAAGGCCCCCCGTGGACAATGAGCAGTTCTTC.

The V gene is TRBV7-2, the J gene TRBJ2-2, with D possibly matching TRBD2 (6 bases). The CDR3 spans 14 residues. The V gene's germline CDR1 is SGHTA and CDR2 FQGNSA. V lost 3 bases and J 7 bases, leaving 12 bases between the germline ends. The CDR3 spells CASSLGGTSGELFF. CDR3 nucleotide sequence: TGTGCCAGCAGCTTGGGGGGAACCAGCGGGGAGCTGTTTTTT.

The rearrangement links TRBV7-8 to TRBJ2-3, with 7 bases that match TRBD1. The junction had 19 bases not matched to a gene; V was cut back by 10 bases and J by 3 bases. Looked up from germline, CDR1 is SGHVS and CDR2 is FQNEAQ. The CDR3 loop spans 17 amino acids. CDR3 protein: CATRNGISARGTDTQYF. CDR3 coding DNA: TGTGCCACCAGGAACGGGATTAGCGCCAGGGGGACAGATACGCAGTATTTT.

The V and J genes are TRBV28 and TRBJ2-3; D remains ambiguous. V lost 4 bases and J lost 2, with 10 bases in between. Germline loops: CDR1 MDHEN, CDR2 SYDVKM. This CDR3 region has 14 residues. The CDR3 sequence is CASSYAQDTDTQYF. The DNA for the CDR3 is TGTGCCAGCAGTTACGCGCAGGACACAGATACGCAGTATTTT.

The chain combines TRBV28 with TRBJ2-5; D might be TRBD1 (6 bases). V was cut by 4 bases and J by 7 bases, with 13 bases left in between. The CDR3 extends over 13 amino acids. CDR1 and CDR2 from the germline V gene are MDHEN and SYDVKM. This CDR3 reads CASSWDTPGTQYF. The CDR3 DNA reads as TGTGCCAGCAGTTGGGACACACCGGGGACCCAGTACTTC. The whole variable domain, remainder taken from reference TRBV28 and TRBJ2-5, is DVKVTQSSRYLVKRTGEKVFLECVQDMDHENMFWYRQDPGLGLRLIYFSYDVKMKEKGDIPEGYSVSREKKERFSLILESASTNQTSMYLCASSWDTPGTQYFGPGTRLLVL.

The rearrangement links TRBV2 to TRBJ2-1, with 7 bases identical to TRBD2. The CDR3 loop spans 13 amino acids. Germline V CDR1 and CDR2: SNHLY, FYNNEI. V gave up 5 bases and J gave up 6 bases; unmatched junction bases: 4. The CDR3 region has the DNA TGTGCCAGCAGTACGACTAGCTTCAATGAGCAGTTCTTC. Protein product: CASSTTSFNEQFF.

The gene calls are TRBV6-5 and TRBJ2-7, with a weak D call TRBD1 (5 bases). In germline, CDR1 is MNHEY, CDR2 SVGAGI. V lost 4 bases, J lost 5 bases, and 18 bases lay in between. The CDR3 has 15 residues. CDR3 residues: CASSSASAGSHEQYF. In DNA, the CDR3 is TGTGCCAGCAGTTCAGCTTCGGCAGGGTCCCACGAGCAGTACTTC.

The CDR3, as DNA: TGTGCCAGCAGACGGGCGTCGTCAACCGGGGAGCTGTTTTTT. It encodes CASRRASSTGELFF. The rearrangement joins TRBV2 to TRBJ2-2; D is unclear. CDR1 is SNHLY and CDR2 is FYNNEI in the germline V gene. The CDR3 is made up of 14 amino acids. V lost 6 bases and J 5 bases, leaving 13 bases between the germline ends.

The V gene is TRBV5-1, the J gene TRBJ1-1; D unresolved. Germline-derived CDR1 and CDR2 are SGHRS and YFSETQ. Trimming removed 1 base at V and 0 bases at J, with 7 bases between. The CDR3 is made up of 14 amino acids. The DNA of the CDR3 is TGCGCCAGCAGCTTGCGGGCGGTGAACACTGAAGCTTTCTTT. Translating gives CASSLRAVNTEAFF.

The V call is TRBV30, the J call TRBJ2-6; maybe TRBD2 (5 bases). The CDR3 length is 14 residues. Trimming shortened V by 4 bases and J by 11 bases, and 18 bases separated the two germline ends. CDR1 GTSNPN and CDR2 SVGIG come from the germline V gene (reference sequence). The CDR3 region is CAWNERTPTHVLTF. Written as DNA, the CDR3 is TGTGCCTGGAACGAACGGACTCCGACACACGTCCTGACTTTC.

The chain uses TRBV5-1 and TRBJ2-3; TRBD1 is a possible D gene (6 bases). Trimming cost V 4 bases and J 0 bases, with 9 bases left between them. The germline V gene encodes CDR1 SGHRS and CDR2 YFSETQ. The CDR3 sequence is 14 residues long. CDR3 sequence (DNA): TGCGCCAGCAGCATCGGACAGAGCACAGATACGCAGTATTTT. This sequence encodes CASSIGQSTDTQYF.

This clone was found once. The genes are TRBV5-4 and TRBJ2-1; D is perhaps TRBD1 (6 bases). V lost 3 bases, J lost 4 bases, and 11 bases lay in between. CDR1 is SGHNT and CDR2 is YYREEE in the germline V gene (reference sequence). The CDR3 has 14 amino acids. The CDR3 sequence: CASSYGTQYNEQFF. The CDR3 bases are TGTGCCAGCAGCTACGGGACACAATACAATGAGCAGTTCTTC.

The rearrangement uses TRBV6-1 and TRBJ1-6; D is ambiguous. In germline, CDR1 is MNHNS, CDR2 SASEGT. Deletions cut 1 base from V and 3 bases from J, with 7 bases between. The CDR3 consists of 15 residues. In DNA form, the CDR3 reads TGTGCCAGCAGTGAAGGTCAGCTCTATAATTCACCCCTCCACTTT. Protein product: CASSEGQLYNSPLHF.

V is TRBV30 and J is TRBJ1-2; D gene unclear. CDR1 and CDR2 (germline): GTSNPN, SVGIG (reference sequence). Trimming pared 3 bases from V and 3 bases from J, leaving 14 bases between. The CDR3 has 14 residues. CDR3 residues: CAWRWGMEDYGYTF. The CDR3 region has the DNA TGTGCCTGGAGGTGGGGAATGGAGGACTATGGCTACACCTTC. The variable domain in full, with the rest retrieved from reference TRBV30 and TRBJ1-2, is SQTIHQWPATLVQPVGSPLSLECTVEGTSNPNLYWYRQAAGRGLQLLFYSVGIGQISSEVPQNLSASRPQDRQFILSSKKLLLSDSGFYLCAWRWGMEDYGYTFGSGTRLTVV.

The rearrangement links TRBV28 to TRBJ2-1, with unresolved D. V lost 0 bases and J 9 bases, leaving 6 bases between the germline ends. From germline, CDR1 is MDHEN and CDR2 SYDVKM. The CDR3 has 12 residues. The DNA of the CDR3 is TGTGCCAGCAGTTTATGGTCGGGTGAGCAGTTCTTC. It encodes CASSLWSGEQFF.

The chain carries TRBV2 and TRBJ2-3; D perhaps matches TRBD2 (5 bases). With 0 bases removed from V and 0 bases from J, the gap between germline ends came to 7 bases. The CDR3 runs to 15 residues. Germline CDR1 SNHLY, CDR2 FYNNEI. The CDR3 bases are TGTGCCAGCAGTGAAGCGGGAGTGAGCACAGATACGCAGTATTTT. Amino acids: CASSEAGVSTDTQYF.

The chain has TRBV6-1 and TRBJ2-3; 7 bases are a match to TRBD2. The germline gives CDR1 MNHNS, CDR2 SASEGT. There are 16 residues in the CDR3. V dropped 1 base and J dropped 2; count of bases not matched to a gene: 6. CDR3 loop: CASSEGLADITDTQYF. In nucleotides, the CDR3 is TGTGCCAGCAGTGAAGGGCTAGCGGATATCACAGATACGCAGTATTTT.

The J gene is TRBJ2-7, the V gene TRBV5-1; 7 bases line up with TRBD1. The V and J ends lost 1 base and 3 bases, in that order; junction bases with no gene match: 4. CDR1 is SGHRS and CDR2 is YFSETQ in the germline V gene. The CDR3 is 14 residues long. The CDR3 DNA reads as TGCGCCAGCAGCTTGAAAGGGGGCGGCTACGAGCAGTACTTC. It translates to CASSLKGGGYEQYF.

Worth noting for this clone: At one of its ends the junction is not consistent with the germline gene, which may arise from a read error. The gene calls are TRBV14 and TRBJ2-5; possibly TRBD2 for D (5 bases). Germline values: CDR1 SGHDN, CDR2 FVKESK. This CDR3 region has 11 residues. Here the CDR3 reads CASSVEETRYF. The CDR3 DNA sequence: TGTGCCAGCAGCGTGGAGGAGACCCGGTACTTC.

The chain recombines TRBV4-2 with TRBJ1-2; unclear D gene. Germline V gene lookup returns CDR1 LGHNA and CDR2 YNFKEQ. The CDR3 is 12 amino acids. V was shortened by 0 bases and J by 2 bases, with 1 base between the two germline ends. The CDR3 protein is CASSQDNYGYTF. The CDR3 DNA sequence: TGTGCCAGCAGCCAAGACAACTATGGCTACACCTTC.

The chain has TRBV5-1 and TRBJ2-5; 8 bases fit TRBD1. The CDR3 runs 15 residues. Germline values: CDR1 SGHRS, CDR2 YFSETQ. The trim removed 3 bases at V and 3 bases at J, leaving 7 bases unmatched. CDR3 protein: CASSSDGTGEETQYF. The CDR3 coding sequence is TGCGCCAGCAGCTCTGACGGGACAGGAGAAGAGACCCAGTACTTC.

CDR3 nucleotides: TGTGCCAGCTCACCACCCCTCCTGGGGAGCGGGAGGGGAGAGCAGTTCTTC. Its protein is CASSPPLLGSGRGEQFF. The chain uses TRBV18 and TRBJ2-1; 10 bases are shared with TRBD2. The germline V gene has CDR1 KGHSH and CDR2 LQKENI. The CDR3 is 17 residues long. V lost 0 bases to trimming and J lost 10 bases; unmatched junction nucleotides: 12.

This chain joins TRBV27 and TRBJ2-5; no definite D call. V was trimmed by 6 bases and J by 1 base, leaving 9 bases between them. Looked up from germline, CDR1 is MNHEY and CDR2 is SMNVEV (reference sequence). CDR3 length equals 13 residues. CDR3: CASSRRPQETQYF. CDR3 DNA: TGTGCCAGCAGCCGGCGTCCCCAAGAGACCCAGTACTTC.

This clone was detected only once. The CDR3 sequence: CASSLGAGVEEQYF. Here the CDR3 DNA reads TGCGCCAGCAGCCTGGGCGCAGGGGTGGAAGAGCAGTACTTC. The chain joins TRBV5-1 to TRBJ2-7, with TRBD1 as a possible D gene (6 bases). The V end was cut by 4 bases, the J end by 7 bases, with 18 bases between. Germline assignment: CDR1 SGHRS and CDR2 YFSETQ. This CDR3 is 14 amino acids long. Together with reference TRBV5-1 and TRBJ2-7, the CDR3 gives the full variable domain: KAGVTQTPRYLIKTRGQQVTLSCSPISGHRSVSWYQQTPGQGLQFLFEYFSETQRNKGNFPGRFSGRQFSNSRSEMNVSTLELGDSALYLCASSLGAGVEEQYFGPGTRLTVT.

The rearrangement links TRBV28 to TRBJ1-5; D may be TRBD1 (6 bases). Germline loops: CDR1 MDHEN, CDR2 SYDVKM. This CDR3 comprises 14 residues. The V gene lost 2 bases and the J gene lost 3 bases, with 8 bases spanning the gap. The DNA of the CDR3 is TGTGCCAGCAGTTTAGCAGGGGACAATCAGCCCCAGCATTTT. Protein product: CASSLAGDNQPQHF.

V usage is TRBV11-3 and J usage is TRBJ2-7, with 9 positions matching TRBD2. The CDR3 extends over 16 amino acids. CDR1 and CDR2 from the germline V gene are SGHNT and YENEEA. V was pared by 1 base and J by 4 bases, with 8 bases of the junction left unmatched. The CDR3 spells CASSLVETSGRYEQYF. CDR3 nucleotides: TGTGCCAGCAGCTTAGTCGAAACTAGCGGGCGATACGAGCAGTACTTC.

The gene calls are TRBV6-5 and TRBJ1-6; no definite D call. The germline CDR1 and CDR2 sequences are MNHEY and SVGAGI. The germline V and J ends were trimmed by 2 bases and 10 bases, with 15 bases remaining between them. The CDR3 length is 15 residues. CDR3 in amino acids: CASSYPRVFSSPLHF. The CDR3 nucleotides are TGTGCCAGCAGTTACCCTCGGGTGTTCAGCTCACCCCTCCACTTT.

This chain connects TRBV2 to TRBJ1-6; TRBD1 aligns across 12 bases. Germline CDR1 reads SNHLY; CDR2 reads FYNNEI. Unmatched junction bases numbered 11, after V lost 7 bases and J lost 10 bases. This CDR3 has 16 amino acids. The CDR3 region has the DNA TGTGCCAGCAAGGGACAGGGGGCTAGGGTTGGGTCACCCCTCCACTTT. It is translated as CASKGQGARVGSPLHF.

The chain is built from TRBV7-2 and TRBJ2-6; D remains ambiguous. CDR3 length: 15 amino acids. Germline V gives CDR1 SGHTA, CDR2 FQGNSA. V was trimmed by 1 base and J by 0 bases, leaving 4 bases between them. Here the CDR3 DNA reads TGTGCCAGCAGCTTAGGAAGCTCTGGGGCCAACGTCCTGACTTTC. As protein: CASSLGSSGANVLTF.